The clone carrying this T cell receptor beta chain was recorded a few times. This CDR3 contains 15 residues. The V and J ends lost 5 bases and 3 bases respectively, with 11 bases between them. Germline CDR1 reads SGHTA; CDR2 reads FQGNSA. The data belong to a study of long-term antiretroviral therapy in people with HIV. At the survey level, the v3.0 immunoSEQ assay was run. Method: immunoSEQ multiplex PCR; TCRdb's copy keeps in-frame clones and lacks some. The sample includes tens of thousands of clones, about four fifths of them seen just once. The chain couples TRBV7-2 to TRBJ1-6; D might be TRBD1 (6 bases). Material: unsorted PBMCs, obtained 0.5 years before starting antiretroviral therapy. The TCR comes from a man in his forties or fifties with HIV. CDR3 sequence reads: CASSHATGYNSPLHF. CDR3 sequence (DNA): TGTGCCAGCAGCCATGCGACAGGCTATAATTCACCCCTCCACTTT.